This T cell receptor (beta chain) emerged from a study of naive and memory T cell subsets. Findings of the study overall: From naive to CM, EM and EMRA, diversity decreased and Gini increased. A few larger clonotypes appeared in naive repertoires, especially CD8, possibly memory cells re-expressing CD45RA. Between naive and memory subsets, TCR abundance power law exponents differed. Activation and differentiation may alter RNA-based TCR counts.

Trimming pared 7 bases from V and 6 bases from J, leaving 5 bases between. This CDR3 comprises 11 residues. Germline V CDR1 and CDR2: KGHDR, SFDVKD. As for this clonotype: Its antigen is still unknown.

Both TRBC1 and TRBC2 were covered by a beta constant-region primer of two equimolar oligonucleotides. Four rounds of PCR amplified the ligated cDNA using nested alpha and beta constant-region primers plus SP2. TCRdb reprocessed the UMI-ligation and nested PCR reads with MiXCR, giving one entry per CDR3 protein. The table includes around 140,000 distinct CDR3 sequences, about 20% detected once. This TCR was sampled from a human donor in good health. V is TRBV24-1 and J is TRBJ2-2; D is unclear. Sequenced input: naive CD8+ T cells from blood. CDR3 in DNA: TGTGCCACCAGCTCAGCCGGGGAGCTGTTTTTT. It specifies CATSSAGELFF.